This T cell receptor beta chain was sequenced in a study of T cells in Graves' hyperthyroidism and ophthalmopathy. Study-level results: Blood also showed most of the thyroid clonotypes that were expanded above 0.001.

This clonotype has only a few counts. Its antigen remains unidentified. Regions amplified from RNA transcripts were the TCR beta CDR3 regions. HTBI primers were the set used in a first-round RT-PCR of the TCR CDR3. Each CDR3 protein is one row after TCRdb ran MiXCR on the multiplex PCR reads. The table shows about half a million distinct CDR3 sequences, with more than 20% occurring only once. In germline, CDR1 is ENHRY, CDR2 SYGVKD. This CDR3 comprises 15 residues. V was pared by 4 bases and J by 5 bases, with 17 bases between. Graves' hyperthyroidism was deemed stable given no ophthalmopathy progression within 18 months.

The sequenced sample was blood. The genes are TRBV10-3 and TRBJ2-5; D may be TRBD2 (6 bases). This TCR came from a man between 18 and 29 years old with Graves' hyperthyroidism. The CDR3 DNA follows: TGTGCCATCAGTGCTCTGGGGGACCGGGGGGAGACCCAGTACTTC. Its translation is CAISALGDRGETQYF.